Presented here are 8 T cell receptor beta chains from one specimen sequenced in a study of shared clonotypes between healthy human individuals (TCRdb year 2020). The library was obtained by the immunoSEQ multiplex PCR assay. Here the immuneACCESS table is served through TCRdb, limited to in-frame sequences with V and J called. Missing clones are a known gap in these copies; in checked studies unresolved V genes cover under half, and the rest lacks a known reason. Across this sample there are roughly 720,000 clones, with 90% seen only once. The biggest ten clones account for around a third of the sample. Input material: memory CD8+ T cells from PBMCs. The cell subset or site label, read with the paper, signifies: CD45RO+ cells pooled with CCR7-negative TemRA cells. The source is a young man in good health. Some clones in this sample may be carry-over from other donors' samples.

The rearrangement uses TRBV13 and TRBJ2-2, with D perhaps matching TRBD1 (5 bases). Looked up from germline, CDR1 is PRHDT and CDR2 is FYEKMQ (reference sequence). With 1 base removed from V and 0 bases from J, the gap between germline ends came to 9 bases. The length of the CDR3 is 16 residues. The CDR3 sequence: CASSLERQTNTGELFF. CDR3 nucleotide sequence: TGTGCCAGCAGCTTAGAGAGACAGACGAACACCGGGGAGCTGTTTTTT.

To note about this clone: This clone may be a read error of a much larger clone one base away. This chain connects TRBV5-1 to TRBJ2-6; 8 bases are shared with TRBD1. This CDR3 comprises 16 residues. Per the germline V gene, CDR1 is SGHRS and CDR2 is YFSETQ. Written as DNA, the CDR3 is TGCACCAGCAGCCAACGGACAGGGTTCGGGGCCAACGTCCTGACTTTC. As protein: CTSSQRTGFGANVLTF. Using reference TRBV5-1 and TRBJ2-6 for the parts outside the CDR3, the full variable domain is KAGVTQTPRYLIKTRGQQVTLSCSPISGHRSVSWYQQTPGQGLQFLFEYFSETQRNKGNFPGRFSGRQFSNSRSEMNVSTLELGDSALYLCTSSQRTGFGANVLTFGAGSRLTVL.

The chain combines TRBV7-9 with TRBJ1-4; D is unresolved. Trimming removed 2 bases from V and 6 bases from J, with 13 bases in between. CDR3 size: 15 residues. The germline V gene encodes CDR1 SEHNR and CDR2 FQNEAQ (reference sequence). The CDR3 nucleotides are TGTGCCAGCAGCTTAAATAGTGGTGGGCATGAAAAACTGTTTTTT. It codes for CASSLNSGGHEKLFF.

This clone was counted between two and nine times. The gene calls are TRBV29-1 and TRBJ2-7; D not resolved. V was cut by 4 bases and J by 4 bases, with 14 bases left in between. This CDR3 has 13 residues. CDR1 is SQVTM, CDR2 ANQGSEA, per germline. The chain's CDR3 is CSVVSGTTYEQYF. CDR3 bases: TGCAGCGTTGTATCGGGTACAACTTACGAGCAGTACTTC.

In its sample, this clone was seen once. Other DNA sequences in the same sample also yield this CDR3. The chain joins TRBV6-5 to TRBJ1-1; the D is unclear. Germline V gene sequence: CDR1 MNHEY, CDR2 SVGAGI. This CDR3 region has 13 residues. The V end lost 2 bases, the J end lost 5 bases, and 9 bases lay between the germline ends. The DNA of the CDR3 is TGTGCCAGCAGTTACGGGCAAGGGACTGAAGCTTTCTTT. It is translated as CASSYGQGTEAFF.

This chain connects TRBV6-5 to TRBJ2-2; 9 bases agree with TRBD2. The V gene end was trimmed by 9 bases and the J gene end by 3 bases; junction bases not matched to a gene: 8. The germline CDR1 and CDR2 sequences are MNHEY and SVGAGI. This CDR3 comprises 15 residues. The CDR3 here is CASKLLAGYTGELFF. The CDR3 bases are TGTGCCAGTAAATTACTAGCGGGCTACACCGGGGAGCTGTTTTTT.

The chain uses TRBV6-5 and TRBJ2-1, with 8 bases identical to TRBD2. V was pared by 7 bases and J by 4 bases, with 9 bases of the junction left unmatched. This CDR3 is 15 amino acids long. Germline CDR1 MNHEY, CDR2 SVGAGI. The CDR3 bases are TGTGCCAGCATAAGAGATATAGCGGGGTACAATGAGCAGTTCTTC. This gives the protein CASIRDIAGYNEQFF.

The CDR3 reads CASSVSGTGDNEQFF. DNA of the CDR3: TGTGCCAGCAGCGTAAGCGGGACCGGAGACAATGAGCAGTTCTTC. The gene calls are TRBV9 and TRBJ2-1, with 7 bases lining up with TRBD2. V shed 1 base, J shed 5 bases, and the junction held 6 bases outside the gene matches. CDR3 length: 15 amino acids. CDR1 is SGDLS and CDR2 is YYNGEE in the germline V gene.